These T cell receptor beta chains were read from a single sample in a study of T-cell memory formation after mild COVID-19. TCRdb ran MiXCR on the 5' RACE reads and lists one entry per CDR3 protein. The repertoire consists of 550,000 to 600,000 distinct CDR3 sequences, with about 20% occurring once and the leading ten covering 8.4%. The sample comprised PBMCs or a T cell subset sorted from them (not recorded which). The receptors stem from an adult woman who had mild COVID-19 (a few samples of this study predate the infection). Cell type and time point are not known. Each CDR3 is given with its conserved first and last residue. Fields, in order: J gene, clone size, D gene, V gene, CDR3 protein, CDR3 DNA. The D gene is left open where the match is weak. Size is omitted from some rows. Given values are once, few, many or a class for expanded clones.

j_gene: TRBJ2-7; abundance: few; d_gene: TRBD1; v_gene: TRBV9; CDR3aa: CASSASRNGTGLYEQYF; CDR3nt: TGTGCCAGCAGCGCCTCACGAAACGGGACAGGGCTCTACGAGCAGTACTTC
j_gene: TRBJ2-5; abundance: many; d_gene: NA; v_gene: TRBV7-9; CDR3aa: CASRLSASQETQYF; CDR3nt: TGTGCCAGCAGGTTGTCGGCTTCCCAAGAGACCCAGTACTTC
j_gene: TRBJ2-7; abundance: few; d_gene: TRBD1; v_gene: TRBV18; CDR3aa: CASSRRTGDYEQYF; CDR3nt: TGTGCCAGCTCACGACGGACAGGAGACTACGAGCAGTACTTC
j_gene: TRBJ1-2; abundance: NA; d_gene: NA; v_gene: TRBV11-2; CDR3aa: CASSLAHRSYGYTF; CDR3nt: TGTGCCAGCAGCTTAGCCCACCGTAGCTATGGCTACACCTTC
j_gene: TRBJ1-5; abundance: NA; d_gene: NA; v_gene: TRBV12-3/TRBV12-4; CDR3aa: CASRENSNQPQHF; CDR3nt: TGTGCCAGCAGGGAAAATAGCAATCAGCCCCAGCATTTT
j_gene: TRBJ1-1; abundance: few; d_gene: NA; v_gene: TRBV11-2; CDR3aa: CASSLDRPGNKNTEAFF; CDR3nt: TGTGCCAGCAGCTTAGATAGGCCAGGGAATAAGAACACTGAAGCTTTCTTT
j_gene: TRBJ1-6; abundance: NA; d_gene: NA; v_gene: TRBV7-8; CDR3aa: CASSLRGALGSPLHF; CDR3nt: TGTGCCAGCAGCCTCCGGGGGGCTCTGGGTTCACCCCTCCACTTT
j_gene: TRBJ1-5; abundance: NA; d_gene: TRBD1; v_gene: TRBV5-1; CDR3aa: CASSLGPGTGGTNSNQPQHF; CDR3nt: TGCGCCAGCAGCTTGGGTCCGGGGACAGGGGGTACTAATAGCAATCAGCCCCAGCATTTT
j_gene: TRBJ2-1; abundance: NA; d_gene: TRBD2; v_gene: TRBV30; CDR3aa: CAWSETSAEQFF; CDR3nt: TGTGCCTGGAGTGAGACTAGCGCAGAGCAGTTCTTC
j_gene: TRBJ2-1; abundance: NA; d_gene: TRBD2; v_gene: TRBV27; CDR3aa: CASSLSPLAGNSYNEQFF; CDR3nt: TGTGCCAGCAGTTTATCTCCCCTAGCGGGGAACTCCTACAATGAGCAGTTCTTC
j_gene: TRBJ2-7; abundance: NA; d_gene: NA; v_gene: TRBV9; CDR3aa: CASSPQRVAYEQYF; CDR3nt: TGTGCCAGCAGCCCTCAGCGGGTCGCCTACGAGCAGTACTTC
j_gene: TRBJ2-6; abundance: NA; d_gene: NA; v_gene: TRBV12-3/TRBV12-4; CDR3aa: CASSFGVDNVLTF; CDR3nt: TGTGCCAGCAGTTTTGGGGTAGACAACGTCCTGACTTTC
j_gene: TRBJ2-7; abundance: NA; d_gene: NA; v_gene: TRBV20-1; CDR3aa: CSARVRSYEQYF; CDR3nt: TGCAGTGCTAGGGTCAGATCCTACGAGCAGTACTTC
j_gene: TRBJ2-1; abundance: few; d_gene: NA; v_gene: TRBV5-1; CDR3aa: CASSWDGEQFF; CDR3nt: TGCGCCAGCAGCTGGGATGGTGAGCAGTTCTTC
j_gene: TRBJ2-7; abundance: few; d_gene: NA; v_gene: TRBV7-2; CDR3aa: CASSPYRQGNYEQYF; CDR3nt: TGTGCCAGCAGCCCCTATCGGCAGGGAAACTACGAGCAGTACTTC
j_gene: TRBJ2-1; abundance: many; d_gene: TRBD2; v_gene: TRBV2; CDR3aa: CASSGTSGRYNEQFF; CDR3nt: TGTGCCAGCAGTGGGACTAGCGGGAGATACAATGAGCAGTTCTTC
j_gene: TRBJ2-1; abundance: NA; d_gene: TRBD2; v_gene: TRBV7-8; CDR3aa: CASSLVSSGEQFF; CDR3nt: TGTGCCAGCAGCTTAGTGTCTAGCGGCGAGCAGTTCTTC
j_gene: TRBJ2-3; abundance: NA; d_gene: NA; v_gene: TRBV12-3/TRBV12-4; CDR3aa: CASSFPGTQYF; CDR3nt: TGTGCCAGCAGTTTCCCAGGAACGCAGTATTTT
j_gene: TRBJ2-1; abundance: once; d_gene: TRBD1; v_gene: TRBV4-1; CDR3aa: CASSPEDRGFNEQFF; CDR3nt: TGCGCCAGCAGCCCCGAAGACAGGGGGTTCAATGAGCAGTTCTTC
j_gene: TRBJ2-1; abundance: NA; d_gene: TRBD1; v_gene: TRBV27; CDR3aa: CASSWSGGSDEQFF; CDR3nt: TGTGCCAGCAGTTGGTCAGGGGGCAGTGATGAGCAGTTCTTC
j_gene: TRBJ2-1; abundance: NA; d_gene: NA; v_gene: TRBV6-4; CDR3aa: CASSDQGREFF; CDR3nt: TGTGCCAGCAGTGACCAGGGGCGGGAGTTCTTC
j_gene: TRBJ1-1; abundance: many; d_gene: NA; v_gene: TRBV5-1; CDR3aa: CASSLQENTEAFF; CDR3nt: TGTGCCAGCAGCTTACAGGAGAACACTGAAGCTTTCTTT
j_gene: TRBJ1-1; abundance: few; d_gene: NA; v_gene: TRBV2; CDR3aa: CASKKEVNTEAFF; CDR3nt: TGTGCCAGCAAAAAAGAGGTTAACACTGAAGCTTTCTTT
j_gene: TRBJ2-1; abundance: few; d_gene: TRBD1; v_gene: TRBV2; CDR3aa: CASKRQGSYNEQFF; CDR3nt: TGTGCCAGCAAACGACAGGGTTCCTACAATGAGCAGTTCTTC
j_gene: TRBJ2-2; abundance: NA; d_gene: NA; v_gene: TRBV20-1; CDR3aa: CSARDRISTGELFF; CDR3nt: TGCAGTGCTAGAGATCGAATATCCACCGGGGAGCTGTTTTTT
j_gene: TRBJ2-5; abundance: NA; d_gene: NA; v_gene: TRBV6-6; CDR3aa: CASTQGETQYF; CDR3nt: TGTGCCAGCACTCAGGGGGAGACCCAGTACTTC
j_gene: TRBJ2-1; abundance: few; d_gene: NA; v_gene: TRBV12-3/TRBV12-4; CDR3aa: CASSSPGVDEQFF; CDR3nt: TGTGCCAGCAGTTCCCCTGGGGTGGATGAGCAGTTCTTC
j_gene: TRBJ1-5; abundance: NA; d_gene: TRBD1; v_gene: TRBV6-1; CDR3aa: CASTYSGQGSQPQHF; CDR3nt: TGTGCCAGCACCTACTCGGGACAGGGGAGTCAGCCCCAGCATTTT
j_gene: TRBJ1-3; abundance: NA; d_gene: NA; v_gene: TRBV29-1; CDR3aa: CSAGGGGLTGNTIYF; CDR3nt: TGCAGCGCCGGAGGGGGGGGGCTAACTGGAAACACCATATATTTT
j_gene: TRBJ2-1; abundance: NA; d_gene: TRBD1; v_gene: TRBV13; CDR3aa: CASSIRDRGDNEQFF; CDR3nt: TGTGCCAGCAGCATCCGGGACAGGGGGGACAATGAGCAGTTCTTC
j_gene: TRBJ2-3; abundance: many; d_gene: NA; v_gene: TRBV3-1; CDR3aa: CASKDAGSTDTQYF; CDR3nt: TGTGCCAGCAAAGATGCGGGGAGCACAGATACGCAGTATTTT
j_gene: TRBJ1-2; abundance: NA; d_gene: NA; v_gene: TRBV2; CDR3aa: CASSSPIYGYTF; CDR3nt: TGTGCCAGCAGCTCCCCGATCTATGGCTACACCTTC
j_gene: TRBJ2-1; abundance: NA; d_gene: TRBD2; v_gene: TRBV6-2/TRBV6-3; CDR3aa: CASRTLAGGYEQFF; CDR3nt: TGTGCCAGCAGAACACTAGCGGGAGGATATGAGCAGTTCTTC
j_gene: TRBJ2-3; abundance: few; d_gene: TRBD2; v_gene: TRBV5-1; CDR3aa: CASSLGLAGVADTQYF; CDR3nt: TGCGCCAGCAGCTTGGGACTAGCGGGAGTTGCAGATACGCAGTATTTT
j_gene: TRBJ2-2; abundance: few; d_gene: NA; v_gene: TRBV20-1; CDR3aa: CSARDGIGRSTGELFF; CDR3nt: TGCAGTGCTAGAGATGGAATTGGGAGGAGCACCGGGGAGCTGTTTTTT
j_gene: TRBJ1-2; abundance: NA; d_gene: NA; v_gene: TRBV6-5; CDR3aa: CASRVGSYGYTF; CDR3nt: TGTGCCAGCAGGGTCGGGAGCTATGGCTACACCTTC
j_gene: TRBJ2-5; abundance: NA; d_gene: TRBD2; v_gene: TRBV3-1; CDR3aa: CASSQEGSGRWETQYF; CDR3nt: TGTGCCAGCAGCCAAGAAGGCAGCGGGAGGTGGGAGACCCAGTACTTC
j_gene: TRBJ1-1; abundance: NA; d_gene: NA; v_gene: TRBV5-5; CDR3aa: CASSWGSETEAFF; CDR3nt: TGTGCCAGCAGCTGGGGGAGTGAAACTGAAGCTTTCTTT
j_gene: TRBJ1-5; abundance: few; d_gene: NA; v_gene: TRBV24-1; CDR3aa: CATARGDQPQHF; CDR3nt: TGTGCCACCGCTAGAGGGGATCAGCCCCAGCATTTT
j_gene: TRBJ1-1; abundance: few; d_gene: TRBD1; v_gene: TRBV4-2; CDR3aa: CASSGGQALNTEAFF; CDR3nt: TGTGCCAGCAGCGGCGGACAGGCCCTGAACACTGAAGCTTTCTTT
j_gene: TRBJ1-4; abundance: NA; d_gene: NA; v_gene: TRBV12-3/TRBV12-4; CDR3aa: CASSPKHGGAEKLFF; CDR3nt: TGTGCCAGCAGCCCCAAACATGGAGGAGCTGAAAAACTGTTTTTT
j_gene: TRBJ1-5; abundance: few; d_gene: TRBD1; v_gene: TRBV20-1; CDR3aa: CSARDSTYNQPQHF; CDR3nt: TGCAGTGCGAGGGACAGCACATACAATCAGCCCCAGCATTTT
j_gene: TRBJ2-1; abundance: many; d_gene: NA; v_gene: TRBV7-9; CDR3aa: CASSSQRGGNEQFF; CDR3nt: TGTGCCAGCAGCTCCCAACGGGGAGGCAATGAGCAGTTCTTC
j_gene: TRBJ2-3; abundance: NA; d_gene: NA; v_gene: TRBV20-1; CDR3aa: CSASKATDTQYF; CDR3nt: TGCAGTGCTAGTAAGGCCACAGATACGCAGTATTTT
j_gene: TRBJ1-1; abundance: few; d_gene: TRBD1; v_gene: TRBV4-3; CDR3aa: CASSQDPQGTTEAFF; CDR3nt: TGCGCCAGCAGCCAGGACCCACAGGGGACCACTGAAGCTTTCTTT
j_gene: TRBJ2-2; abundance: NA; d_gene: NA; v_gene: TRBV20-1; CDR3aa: CSARAGGSTGELFF; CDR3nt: TGCAGTGCTAGGGCAGGGGGGAGCACCGGGGAGCTGTTTTTT
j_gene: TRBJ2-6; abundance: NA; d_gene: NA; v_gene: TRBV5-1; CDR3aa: CASSPVGVGANVLTF; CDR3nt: TGCGCCAGCAGCCCGGTGGGGGTCGGGGCCAACGTCCTGACTTTC
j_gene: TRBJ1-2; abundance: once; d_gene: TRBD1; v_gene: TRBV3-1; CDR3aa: CASSQGDREWGSYGYTF; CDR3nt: TGTGCCAGCAGCCAGGGGGACAGGGAGTGGGGGAGCTATGGCTACACCTTC